The 6 T cell receptor beta chains below come from one sample, sequenced in a study of blood T cell repertoires in COVID-19 (TCRdb year 2020). The library relied on the immunoSEQ multiplex PCR assay. Not all clones reach the TCRdb copy of this immuneACCESS table, which keeps in-frame sequences only. Checked studies attribute under half of the gap to unresolved V genes and leave the rest unexplained. The sample table lists 95,000 to 100,000 clones, approximately 79% of them with a count of one. In total, the top ten clones hold roughly 18% of the sample. The sample comprised peripheral blood. Receptors originate from a woman older than 75 with active or convalescent COVID-19.

The V gene is TRBV14, the J gene TRBJ1-6, with D maybe TRBD1 (6 bases). CDR3 length: 15 residues. V shed 3 bases and J shed 7 bases, with 13 bases lying between them. Germline loops: CDR1 SGHDN, CDR2 FVKESK. For the CDR3, the DNA is TGTGCCAGCAGCCAGAATCAGGGGCCGAATTCACCCCTCCACTTT. Amino acids: CASSQNQGPNSPLHF.

The chain joins TRBV28 to TRBJ2-6, with TRBD1 matching 10 bases. Germline V gene data show CDR1 as MDHEN and CDR2 as SYDVKM. With 5 bases clipped from V and 3 bases from J, the junction kept 13 bases outside the gene matches. The CDR3 consists of 19 residues. CDR3 in amino acids: CASSAVGDRGLFGANVLTF. The CDR3 coding sequence is TGTGCCAGCAGTGCCGTGGGCGACAGGGGGCTCTTTGGGGCCAACGTCCTGACTTTC.

The chain employs TRBV6-5 and TRBJ2-7; 7 bases agree with TRBD2. CDR1 and CDR2 from the germline V gene are MNHEY and SVGAGI. The J segment lost 5 bases and the V segment lost 2 bases, leaving 6 bases of the junction unmatched. The CDR3 is 14 residues long. The CDR3 DNA is TGTGCCAGCAGTTACCTTGGGACTAACGACGAGCAGTACTTC. The encoded protein is CASSYLGTNDEQYF.

This chain links TRBV5-4 with TRBJ2-2; D not resolved. CDR1 is SGHNT and CDR2 is YYREEE in the germline V gene (reference sequence). With 3 bases removed from V and 5 bases from J, the gap between germline ends came to 11 bases. The CDR3 covers 14 residues. CDR3 in amino acids: CASSSPQLTGELFF. The CDR3 coding sequence is TGTGCCAGCAGCTCTCCACAATTGACCGGGGAGCTGTTTTTT.

The chain combines TRBV5-1 with TRBJ2-5, with D uncertain. This CDR3 has 15 amino acids. Trimming left V 6 bases short and J 2 bases short, with 17 bases between. The germline V gene encodes CDR1 SGHRS and CDR2 YFSETQ. DNA for the CDR3: TGCGCCAGCAAAGAGGTGGCGATCTCTCAAGAGACCCAGTACTTC. Residues: CASKEVAISQETQYF.

V usage is TRBV11-2 and J usage is TRBJ2-5; D is uncertain. V lost 5 bases, J lost 5 bases, and 6 bases lay in between. From germline, CDR1 is SGHAT and CDR2 FQNNGV. There are 11 residues in the CDR3. The CDR3 sequence: CASSLVETQYF. CDR3 DNA sequence: TGTGCCAGCAGCCTCGTGGAGACCCAGTACTTC.